What follows is one T cell receptor (beta chain) and its context. Its antigen is not identified. This sample was taken from a study of T cells after yellow fever vaccination. By 5'RACE template switching, TCR cDNA was produced, with a universal primer site and UMIs added in the process. TCRdb re-analysed the 5' RACE reads in MiXCR, keeping a single row per CDR3 protein. The table lists under 550,000 distinct CDR3 sequences, around a fifth of them singletons. Per germline, CDR1 SGHNT and CDR2 YYREEE (reference sequence). Trimming took off 4 bases at V and 2 bases at J, with 11 bases between the two ends. The CDR3 consists of 14 residues. Study-wide findings and caveats: Faster peaking, at day 5 versus 15, marked a secondary response that was weaker. CD4 and CD8 compartments shared a small share of clonotypes, likely from convergent recombination. Repertoires sorted by FACS could include abundant clonotypes that are contaminants from the bulk population.

The V call is TRBV5-4, the J call TRBJ2-3; D is ambiguous. The sequencing used PBMCs, collected 21 days after the first yellow fever vaccination. This sequence originates from a young man who received the YFV17D yellow fever vaccine. CDR3 in amino acids: CASSRTGDTDTQYF. CDR3 nucleotide sequence: TGTGCCAGCAGCAGGACGGGTGACACAGATACGCAGTATTTT.